These T cell receptor beta chains were read from a single sample in a study of yellow fever vaccine responses in identical twins. TCRdb reanalysed the RT-PCR reads using MiXCR and keeps one entry per CDR3 protein. This table holds 20,000 to 25,000 distinct CDR3 sequences, around four fifths found once. Sequencing used T cells from blood (PBMCs), unsorted or a sorted subset (not recorded which), obtained before or after yellow fever vaccination (not recorded which). The receptors come from a woman under 30 who received the yellow fever vaccine. Each CDR3 is given with its conserved first and last residue.

J gene | V gene | CDR3 protein
TRBJ2-7 | TRBV19 | CASREGYEQYF
TRBJ2-7 | TRBV11-3 | CASSLIEEPGVYEQYF
TRBJ2-1 | TRBV11-2 | CASSLDGSSYNEQFF
TRBJ2-5 | TRBV4-2 | CASSPPSGIGGETQYF
TRBJ2-1 | TRBV11-1 | CASSLVFVPEQFF
TRBJ1-6 | TRBV5-1 | CASSSNTGGSTPLHF
TRBJ2-4 | TRBV2 | CASSELSGLLKNIQYF
TRBJ2-1 | TRBV3-1 | CASSHSGGPNNEQFF
TRBJ2-7 | TRBV5-1 | CASRADAYEQYF
TRBJ2-6 | TRBV6-1 | CASSRQYSGANVLTF
TRBJ2-1 | TRBV29-1 | CSVEGQGSNEQFF
TRBJ2-7 | TRBV7-6 | CASSFGALGQGSHEQYF
TRBJ2-1 | TRBV3-1 | CASSQGVPQSNEQFF
TRBJ2-7 | TRBV2 | CASRRLAGDVYEQYF
TRBJ2-7 | TRBV13 | CASKGSPESYEQYF
TRBJ2-4 | TRBV18 | CASSPPTKNIQYF
TRBJ2-5 | TRBV6-1 | CASSAGSGWETQYF
TRBJ2-5 | TRBV10-3 | CAIRDSDETQYF
TRBJ1-5 | TRBV6-1 | CASRSLAGTQPQHF
TRBJ2-5 | TRBV28 | CASRILTGVGTQYF
TRBJ1-2 | TRBV29-1 | CSVGGGGYGYTF
TRBJ1-2 | TRBV4-1 | CASSPTTSEPYGYTF
TRBJ1-5 | TRBV5-1 | CASSFGTGNQPQHF
TRBJ2-7 | TRBV11-2 | CASSLGGTLSYEQYF
TRBJ1-6 | TRBV11-3 | CASRFGGASPLHF
TRBJ2-2 | TRBV15 | CATSVAGGLEELFF
TRBJ2-1 | TRBV9 | CASSRSASSYNEQFF
TRBJ1-3 | TRBV14 | CASSQAGAGNTIYF
TRBJ2-7 | TRBV29-1 | CSVEVTASGYEQYF
TRBJ2-1 | TRBV11-3 | CASSLVGASGGHNEQFF
TRBJ2-3 | TRBV4-2 | CASSQGGGPRDTQYF
TRBJ1-1 | TRBV2 | CASSVEQGANTEAFF
TRBJ1-1 | TRBV29-1 | CSVRDRGRIAEAFF
TRBJ2-4 | TRBV23-1 | CASSQSQGARNIQYF
TRBJ2-1 | TRBV5-1 | CASSSPVGRGTYNEQFF
TRBJ2-1 | TRBV2 | CASSDERSYNEQFF
TRBJ2-5 | TRBV18 | CASSPQVGTGGTQYF
TRBJ2-3 | TRBV29-1 | CSVDLAASTDTQYF
TRBJ1-1 | TRBV4-2 | CASSLQGQGNTEAFF
TRBJ2-1 | TRBV28 | CASSGHLYFNEQFF
TRBJ1-1 | TRBV6-1 | CASSPRGPTNTEAFF
TRBJ2-1 | TRBV7-3 | CASSSGLAPSSYNEQFF
TRBJ1-2 | TRBV11-2 | CASSGRQGAYGYTF
TRBJ2-5 | TRBV6-1 | CASSRDYRETQYF
TRBJ1-3 | TRBV7-9 | CASSSPGPSGNTIYF
TRBJ2-1 | TRBV4-1 | CASSPGQSKLNEQFF
TRBJ2-7 | TRBV5-1 | CASSPGQGGEQYF
TRBJ2-4 | TRBV5-6 | CASSRRLTKNIQYF
TRBJ2-1 | TRBV7-3 | CASSLMVSSGTDEQFF
TRBJ1-5 | TRBV19 | CASSMINQPQHF
TRBJ2-1 | TRBV2 | CASSESRLAVREQFF
TRBJ1-5 | TRBV28 | CASRFWDGNQPQHF
TRBJ2-7 | TRBV11-3 | CASSKRDGQFPGEQYF
TRBJ1-6 | TRBV4-1 | CASSQERGSPLHF
TRBJ1-5 | TRBV28 | CASSNYRGRGSNQPQHF
TRBJ2-1 | TRBV2 | CASSELLANNEQFF
TRBJ1-6 | TRBV9 | CASSVGAVRSYNSPLHF
TRBJ1-5 | TRBV11-1 | CASSLGSGGADQPQHF
TRBJ1-2 | TRBV12-3/TRBV12-4 | CASSLLTQYTF
TRBJ2-5 | TRBV12-3/TRBV12-4 | CASSFSASSDRETQYF